This T cell receptor beta chain was recovered during a study of human T cells and chemical hapten exposure. Study-wide results and caveats: The number of TCRs above 1 in 1000 frequency did not change after DPC sensitization.

Whole blood, unfractionated, served as the material for total RNA extraction. This clonotype was observed many times. Antigen specificity is unknown. One entry per CDR3 protein, called by TCRdb with MiXCR from the 5' RACE reads. The data contain 120,000 to 150,000 distinct CDR3 sequences, roughly 4% of them singletons. The receptor's source is a female donor in good health.

The CDR3 loop reads CASSLAVRMHRTDTQYF. As DNA, the CDR3 is TGTGCCAGCAGTTTAGCTGTCAGGATGCATCGCACAGATACGCAGTATTTT. The rearrangement links TRBV12-3 or TRBV12-4 to TRBJ2-3; D is undetermined. The CDR3 is made up of 17 amino acids. V lost 0 bases and J 1 base, leaving 14 bases between the germline ends.